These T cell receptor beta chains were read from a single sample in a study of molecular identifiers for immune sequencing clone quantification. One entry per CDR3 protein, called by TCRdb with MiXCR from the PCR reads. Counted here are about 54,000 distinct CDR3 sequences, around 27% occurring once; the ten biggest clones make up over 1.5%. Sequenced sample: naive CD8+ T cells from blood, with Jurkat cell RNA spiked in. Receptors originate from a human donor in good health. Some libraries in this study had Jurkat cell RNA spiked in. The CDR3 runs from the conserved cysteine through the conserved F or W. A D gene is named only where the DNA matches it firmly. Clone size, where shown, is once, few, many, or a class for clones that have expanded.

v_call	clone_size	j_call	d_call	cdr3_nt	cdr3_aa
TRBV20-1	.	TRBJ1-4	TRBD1	TGCAGTGCTCTTCCCGGGACAGCCTTAACTAATGAAAAACTGTTTTTT	CSALPGTALTNEKLFF
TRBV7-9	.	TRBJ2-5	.	TGTGCCAGCAGCCCCTCAGGGACCCAGTACTTC	CASSPSGTQYF
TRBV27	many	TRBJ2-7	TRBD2	TGTGCCAGCAGTTTCTGGACTAGCGGGGACGAGCAGTACTTC	CASSFWTSGDEQYF
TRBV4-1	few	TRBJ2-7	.	TGCGCCAGCAGCCAAGAGGGTGTCTCCTACGAGCAGTACTTC	CASSQEGVSYEQYF
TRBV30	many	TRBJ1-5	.	TGTGCCTGGAGTGTGGATAGCAATCAGCCCCAGCATTTT	CAWSVDSNQPQHF
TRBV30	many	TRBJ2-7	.	TGTGCCTGGAGTTACGGAACCTACGAGCAGTACTTC	CAWSYGTYEQYF
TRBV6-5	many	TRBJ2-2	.	TGTGCCAGCAGTTACTCTCTTAGCAGACTAAGTGAGAACACCGGGGAGCTGTTTTTT	CASSYSLSRLSENTGELFF
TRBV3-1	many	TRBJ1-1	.	TGTGCCAGCAGCCAAGTGTTAGGGGCCAACACTGAAGCTTTCTTT	CASSQVLGANTEAFF
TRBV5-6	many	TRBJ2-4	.	TGTGCCAGCAGCTTCGGACTCGCCCCCATTCAGTACTTC	CASSFGLAPIQYF
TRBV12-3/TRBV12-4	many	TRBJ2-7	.	TGTGCCAGCAGTTTAGCAGGGGCAGGCTACGAGCAGTACTTC	CASSLAGAGYEQYF
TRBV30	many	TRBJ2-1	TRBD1	TGTGCCTGGAGTTCTGACAGGGCTATCAGGTCGGGCACCAATGAGCAGTTCTTC	CAWSSDRAIRSGTNEQFF
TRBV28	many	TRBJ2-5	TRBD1	TGTGCCAGCAGTTCCGGACAGGGCCAAGAGACCCAGTACTTC	CASSSGQGQETQYF
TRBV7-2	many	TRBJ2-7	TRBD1	TGTGCCAGCAGCCCCGGGGACAGGGTCCGCTACGAGCAGTACTTC	CASSPGDRVRYEQYF
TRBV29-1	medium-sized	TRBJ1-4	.	TGCAGCGCGTTTACAGGGCGGAATGAAAAACTGTTTTTT	CSAFTGRNEKLFF
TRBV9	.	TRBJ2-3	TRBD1	TGTGCCAGCAGAGGAACCGGGACAGACCCAGATACGCAGTATTTT	CASRGTGTDPDTQYF
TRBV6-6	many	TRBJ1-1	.	TGTGCCAGCAGTTACTCTATAGGTATCGTGCAGAACACTGAAGCTTTCTTT	CASSYSIGIVQNTEAFF
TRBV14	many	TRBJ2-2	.	TGTGCCAGCAGCCAAATGCTAAACACCGGGGAGCTGTTTTTT	CASSQMLNTGELFF
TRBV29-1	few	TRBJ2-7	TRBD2	TGCAGCGTTGAAGATACCAGCGGGAGCGACTACGAGCAGTACTTC	CSVEDTSGSDYEQYF
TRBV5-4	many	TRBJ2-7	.	TGTGCCAGCAGCTTATCCGGGCACGAGCAGTACTTC	CASSLSGHEQYF